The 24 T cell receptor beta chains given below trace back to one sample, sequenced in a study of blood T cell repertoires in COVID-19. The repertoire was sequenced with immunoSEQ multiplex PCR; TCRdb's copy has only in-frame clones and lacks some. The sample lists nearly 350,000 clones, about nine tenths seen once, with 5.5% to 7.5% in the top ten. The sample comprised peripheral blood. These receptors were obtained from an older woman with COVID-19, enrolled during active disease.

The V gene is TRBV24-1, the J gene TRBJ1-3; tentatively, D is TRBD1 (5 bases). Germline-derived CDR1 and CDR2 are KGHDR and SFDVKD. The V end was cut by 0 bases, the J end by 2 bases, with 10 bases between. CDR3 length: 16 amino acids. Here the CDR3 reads CATSDLQGRAGNTIYF. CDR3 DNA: TGTGCCACCAGTGATTTGCAGGGCAGGGCTGGAAACACCATATATTTT.

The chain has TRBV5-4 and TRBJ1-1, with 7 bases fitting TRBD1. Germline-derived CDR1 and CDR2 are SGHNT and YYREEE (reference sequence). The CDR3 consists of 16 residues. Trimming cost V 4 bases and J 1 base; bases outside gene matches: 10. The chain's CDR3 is CASSQEYGTANTEAFF. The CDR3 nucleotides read TGTGCCAGCAGCCAAGAGTATGGGACAGCGAACACTGAAGCTTTCTTT.

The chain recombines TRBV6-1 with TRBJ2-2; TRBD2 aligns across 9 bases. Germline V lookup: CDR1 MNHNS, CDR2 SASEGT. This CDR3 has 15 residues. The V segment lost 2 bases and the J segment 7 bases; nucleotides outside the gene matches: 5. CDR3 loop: CASSEKRGAVGELFF. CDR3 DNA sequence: TGTGCCAGCAGTGAAAAGCGGGGGGCAGTCGGGGAGCTGTTTTTT.

In DNA form, the CDR3 reads TGTGCCAGCAGTGCTCACAGGGTATCTGGAAACACCATATATTTT. Translation: CASSAHRVSGNTIYF. The rearrangement uses TRBV2 and TRBJ1-3; a weak D match, TRBD1 (6 bases). V lost 4 bases to trimming and J lost 1 base, with 11 bases between them. The CDR3 runs 15 residues. The germline V gene has CDR1 SNHLY and CDR2 FYNNEI.

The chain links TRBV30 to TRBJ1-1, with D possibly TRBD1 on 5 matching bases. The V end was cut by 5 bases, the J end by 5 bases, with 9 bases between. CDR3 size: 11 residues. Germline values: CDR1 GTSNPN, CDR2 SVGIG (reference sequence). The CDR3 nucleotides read TGTGCCTGGGAGAAGGGGACTGAAGCTTTCTTT. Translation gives CAWEKGTEAFF.

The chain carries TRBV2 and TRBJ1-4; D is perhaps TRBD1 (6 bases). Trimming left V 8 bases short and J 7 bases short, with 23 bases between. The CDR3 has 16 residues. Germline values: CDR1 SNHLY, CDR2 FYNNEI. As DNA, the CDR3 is TGTGCCAGCGGCACGCTTCCGGGACAACGCGTTGAAAAACTGTTTTTT. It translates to CASGTLPGQRVEKLFF.

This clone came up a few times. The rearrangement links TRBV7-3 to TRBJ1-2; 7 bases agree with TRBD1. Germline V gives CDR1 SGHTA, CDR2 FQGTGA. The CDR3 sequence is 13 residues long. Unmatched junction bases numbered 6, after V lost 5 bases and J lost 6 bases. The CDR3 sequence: CASSREGANGYTF. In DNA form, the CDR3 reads TGTGCCAGCAGCCGAGAGGGGGCAAATGGCTACACCTTC.

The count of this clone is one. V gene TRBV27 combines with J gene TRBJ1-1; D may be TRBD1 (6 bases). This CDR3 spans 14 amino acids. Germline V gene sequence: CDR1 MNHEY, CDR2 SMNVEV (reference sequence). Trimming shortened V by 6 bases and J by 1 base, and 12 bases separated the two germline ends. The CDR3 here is CASRLTGRNTEAFF. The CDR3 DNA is TGTGCCAGCAGACTGACAGGTAGGAACACTGAAGCTTTCTTT.

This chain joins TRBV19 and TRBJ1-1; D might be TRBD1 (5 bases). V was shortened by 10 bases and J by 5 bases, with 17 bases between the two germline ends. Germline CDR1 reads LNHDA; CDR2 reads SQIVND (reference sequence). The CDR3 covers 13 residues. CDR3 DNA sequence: TGTGCCACCACCCCCAGGGCCGGGACTGAAGCTTTCTTT. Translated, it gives CATTPRAGTEAFF.

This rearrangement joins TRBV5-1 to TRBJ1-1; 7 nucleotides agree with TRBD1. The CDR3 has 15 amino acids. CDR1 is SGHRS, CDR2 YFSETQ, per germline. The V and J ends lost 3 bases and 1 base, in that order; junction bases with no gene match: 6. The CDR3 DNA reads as TGCGCCAGCAGCTACACAGGGGATCCGAACACTGAAGCTTTCTTT. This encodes CASSYTGDPNTEAFF.

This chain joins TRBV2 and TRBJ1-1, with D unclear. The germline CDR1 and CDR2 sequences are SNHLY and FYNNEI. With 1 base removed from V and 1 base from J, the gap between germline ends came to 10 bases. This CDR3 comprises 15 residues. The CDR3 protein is CASSEERFGNTEAFF. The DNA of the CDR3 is TGTGCCAGCAGTGAAGAGAGGTTTGGGAACACTGAAGCTTTCTTT. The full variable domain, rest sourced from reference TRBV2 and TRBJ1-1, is EPEVTQTPSHQVTQMGQEVILRCVPISNHLYFYWYRQILGQKVEFLVSFYNNEISEKSEIFDDQFSVERPDGSNFTLKIRSTKLEDSAMYFCASSEERFGNTEAFFGQGTRLTVV.

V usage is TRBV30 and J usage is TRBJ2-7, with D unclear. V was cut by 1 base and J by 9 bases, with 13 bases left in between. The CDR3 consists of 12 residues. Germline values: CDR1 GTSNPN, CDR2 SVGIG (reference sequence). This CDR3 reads CAWSGPSVRQYF. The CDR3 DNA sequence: TGTGCCTGGAGTGGCCCCTCGGTACGGCAGTACTTC.

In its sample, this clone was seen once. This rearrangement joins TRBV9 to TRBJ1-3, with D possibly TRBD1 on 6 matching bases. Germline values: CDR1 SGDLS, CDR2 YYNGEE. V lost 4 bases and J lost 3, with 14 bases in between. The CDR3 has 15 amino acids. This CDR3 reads CASSPSQGGGNTIYF. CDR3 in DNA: TGTGCCAGCAGCCCCTCACAGGGTGGTGGAAACACCATATATTTT.

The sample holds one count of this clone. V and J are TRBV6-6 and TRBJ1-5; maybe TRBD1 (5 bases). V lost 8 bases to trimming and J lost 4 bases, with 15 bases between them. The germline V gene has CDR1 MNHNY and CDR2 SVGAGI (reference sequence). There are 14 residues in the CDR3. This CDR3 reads CASRRGGGNQPQHF. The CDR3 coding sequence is TGTGCCAGCCGAAGGGGTGGGGGGAATCAGCCCCAGCATTTT.

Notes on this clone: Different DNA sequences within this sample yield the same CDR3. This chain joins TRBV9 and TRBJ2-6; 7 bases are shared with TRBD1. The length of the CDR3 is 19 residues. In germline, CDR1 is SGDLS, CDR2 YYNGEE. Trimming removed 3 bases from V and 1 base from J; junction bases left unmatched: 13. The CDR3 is CASSALGYRGSSGANVLTF. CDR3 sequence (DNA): TGTGCCAGCAGCGCCCTGGGATACAGGGGTAGTTCTGGGGCCAACGTCCTGACTTTC.

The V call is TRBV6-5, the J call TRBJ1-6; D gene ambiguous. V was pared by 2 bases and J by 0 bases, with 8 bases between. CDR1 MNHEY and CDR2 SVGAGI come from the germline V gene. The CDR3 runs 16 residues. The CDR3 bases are TGTGCCAGCAGTTACGAAGGGAGCTCCTATAATTCACCCCTCCACTTT. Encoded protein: CASSYEGSSYNSPLHF.

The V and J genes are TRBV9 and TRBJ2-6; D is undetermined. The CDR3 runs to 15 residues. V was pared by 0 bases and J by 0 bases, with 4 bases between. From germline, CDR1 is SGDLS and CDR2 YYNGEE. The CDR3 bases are TGTGCCAGCAGCGTAGCATCCTCTGGGGCCAACGTCCTGACTTTC. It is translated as CASSVASSGANVLTF.

The CDR3 bases are TGTGCCAGCTCACCATCAGGTTTCGATGAGCAGTTCTTC. Its translation: CASSPSGFDEQFF. V gene TRBV18 combines with J gene TRBJ2-1; unclear D gene. V lost 2 bases, J lost 8 bases, and 10 bases lay in between. The CDR3 totals 13 residues. Looked up from germline, CDR1 is KGHSH and CDR2 is LQKENI. Looking up the rest from reference TRBV18 and TRBJ2-1 gives the full variable domain: NAGVMQNPRHLVRRRGQEARLRCSPMKGHSHVYWYRQLPEEGLKFMVYLQKENIIDESGMPKERFSAEFPKEGPSILRIQQVVRGDSAAYFCASSPSGFDEQFFGPGTRLTVL.

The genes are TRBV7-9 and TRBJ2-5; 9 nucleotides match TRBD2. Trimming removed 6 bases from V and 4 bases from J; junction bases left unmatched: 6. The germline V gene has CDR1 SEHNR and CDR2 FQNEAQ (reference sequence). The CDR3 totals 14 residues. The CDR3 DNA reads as TGTGCCAGCAGTTCCCAGCGGGGGGTAGAGACCCAGTACTTC. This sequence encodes CASSSQRGVETQYF. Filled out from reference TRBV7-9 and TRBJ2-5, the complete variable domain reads DTGVSQNPRHKITKRGQNVTFRCDPISEHNRLYWYRQTLGQGPEFLTYFQNEAQLEKSRLLSDRFSAERPKGSFSTLEIQRTEQGDSAMYLCASSSQRGVETQYFGPGTRLLVL.

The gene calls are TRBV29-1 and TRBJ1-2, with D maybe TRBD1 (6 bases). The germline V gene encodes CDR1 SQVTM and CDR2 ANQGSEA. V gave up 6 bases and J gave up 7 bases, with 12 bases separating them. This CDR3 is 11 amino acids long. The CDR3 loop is CSVAAGAGYTF. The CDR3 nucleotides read TGCAGCGTGGCTGCGGGGGCTGGCTACACCTTC.

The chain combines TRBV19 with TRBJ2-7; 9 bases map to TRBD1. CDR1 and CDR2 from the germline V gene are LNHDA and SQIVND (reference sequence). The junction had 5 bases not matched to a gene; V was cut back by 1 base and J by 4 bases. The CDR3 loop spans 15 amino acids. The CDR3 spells CASSIGYDRGYEQYF. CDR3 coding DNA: TGTGCCAGTAGTATAGGTTATGACAGGGGGTACGAGCAGTACTTC.

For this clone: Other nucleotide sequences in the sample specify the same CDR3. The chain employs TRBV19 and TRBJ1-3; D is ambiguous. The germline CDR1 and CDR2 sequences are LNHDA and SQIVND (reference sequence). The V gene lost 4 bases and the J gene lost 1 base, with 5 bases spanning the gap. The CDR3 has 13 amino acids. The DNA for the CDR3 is TGTGCCAGTAGTAGCACTTCTGGAAACACCATATATTTT. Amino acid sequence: CASSSTSGNTIYF.

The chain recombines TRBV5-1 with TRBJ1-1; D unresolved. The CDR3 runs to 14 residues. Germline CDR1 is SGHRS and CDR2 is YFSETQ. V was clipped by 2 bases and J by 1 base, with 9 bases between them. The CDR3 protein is CASSFLQTNTEAFF. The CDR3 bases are TGCGCCAGCAGCTTTTTACAGACGAACACTGAAGCTTTCTTT.

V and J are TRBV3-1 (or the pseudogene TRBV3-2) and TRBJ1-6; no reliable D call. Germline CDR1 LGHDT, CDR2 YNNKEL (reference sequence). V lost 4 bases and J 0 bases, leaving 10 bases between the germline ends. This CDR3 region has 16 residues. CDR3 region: CASSLRESSYNSPLHF. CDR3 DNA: TGTGCCAGCAGCCTCCGGGAGAGCTCCTATAATTCACCCCTCCACTTT.